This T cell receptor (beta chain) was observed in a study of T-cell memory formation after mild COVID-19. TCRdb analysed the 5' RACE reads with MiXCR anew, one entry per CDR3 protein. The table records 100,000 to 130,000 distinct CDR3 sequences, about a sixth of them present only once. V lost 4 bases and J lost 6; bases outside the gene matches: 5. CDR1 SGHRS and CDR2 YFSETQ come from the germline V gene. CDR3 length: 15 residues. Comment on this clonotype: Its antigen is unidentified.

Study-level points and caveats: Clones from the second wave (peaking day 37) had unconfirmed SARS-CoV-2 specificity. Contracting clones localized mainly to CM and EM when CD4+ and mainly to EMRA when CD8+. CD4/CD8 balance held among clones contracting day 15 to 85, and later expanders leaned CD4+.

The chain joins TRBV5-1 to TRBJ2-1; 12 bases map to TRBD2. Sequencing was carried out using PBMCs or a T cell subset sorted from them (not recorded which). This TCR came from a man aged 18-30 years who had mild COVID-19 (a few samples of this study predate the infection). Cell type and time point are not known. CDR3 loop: CASSALAGGGNEQFF. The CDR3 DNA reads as TGCGCCAGCAGCGCCCTAGCGGGGGGGGGCAATGAGCAGTTCTTC.